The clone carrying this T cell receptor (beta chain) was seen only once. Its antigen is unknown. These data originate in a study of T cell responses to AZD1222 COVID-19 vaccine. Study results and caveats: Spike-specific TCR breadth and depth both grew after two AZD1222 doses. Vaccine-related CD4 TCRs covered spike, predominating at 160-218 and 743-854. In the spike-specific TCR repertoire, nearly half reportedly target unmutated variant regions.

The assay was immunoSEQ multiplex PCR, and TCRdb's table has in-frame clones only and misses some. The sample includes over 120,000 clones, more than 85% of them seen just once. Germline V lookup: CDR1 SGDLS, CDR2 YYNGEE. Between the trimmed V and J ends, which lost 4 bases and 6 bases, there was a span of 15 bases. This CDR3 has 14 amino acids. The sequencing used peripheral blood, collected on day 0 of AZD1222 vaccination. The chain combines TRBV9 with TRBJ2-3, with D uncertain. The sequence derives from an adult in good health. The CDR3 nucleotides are TGTGCCAGCAGCCCGCGCCCCACTGCGGATACGCAGTATTTT. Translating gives CASSPRPTADTQYF.